This T cell receptor (beta chain) stems from a study of shared clonotypes between healthy human individuals. The assay used deep level. Assay used: immunoSEQ multiplex PCR; TCRdb lists only in-frame clones, some missing. The top ten hold 0.2% to 0.25% of the sample, which has 760,000 or so clones, about 97% seen once. Study-wide points: Estimated richness was generally greater in naive than memory subsets.

Naive CD8 cells, CD45RO-negative and positively selected for CCR7, excluded terminally differentiated effector memory CD45RA+ cells. Donors were healthy HIV-negative adults without recent acute infections or vaccinations. The sample holds one count of this clone. No antigen is known for it. The CDR3 sequence is 14 residues long. Trimming shortened V by 7 bases and J by 3 bases, and 10 bases separated the two germline ends. Per the germline V gene, CDR1 is SEHNR and CDR2 is FQNEAQ (reference sequence). Sequenced sample: naive CD8+ T cells sorted from blood. This clonotype was obtained from a man under 40 in good health. The genes are TRBV7-9 and TRBJ2-6; D unclear. CDR3 DNA: TGTGCCAGCACCTCCTTGGTTGGGGCCAACGTCCTGACTTTC. As protein: CASTSLVGANVLTF.